Reported below is one T cell receptor (beta chain). Its antigen is currently unknown. This sample is drawn from a study of beta chain features in type 1 diabetes. Study results and limitations: Moderately but significantly shorter TCRB CDR3s were found in Type 1 diabetes patients in all four CD4+ subsets.

The trim removed 5 bases at V and 3 bases at J, leaving 6 bases unmatched. The CDR3 totals 14 residues. Germline lookup yields CDR1 SNHLY and CDR2 FYNNEI. What was sequenced were expressed TCRB transcripts, since all of the isolated RNA had been reverse transcribed. Clones were sequenced by immunoSEQ multiplex PCR, and TCRdb holds only the in-frame ones, with some missing. The table lists roughly 150,000 clones, 9% to 10% of them singletons. The specimen sequenced was central memory CD4+ T cells from blood. This receptor was obtained from a woman between 25 and 40 years old with type 1 diabetes. The chain links TRBV2 to TRBJ2-7; 8 bases match TRBD1. CDR3 DNA sequence: TGTGCCAGCAGTATTCCGGACAGGGTCTACGAGCAGTACTTC. Translating it yields CASSIPDRVYEQYF.